The rows below give T cell receptor beta chains drawn from one sample of a study of blood T cell repertoires in COVID-19. Assay used: immunoSEQ multiplex PCR; TCRdb lists only in-frame clones, some missing. The sample shows fewer than 400,000 clones, roughly 85% of them seen only once. The sample consisted of peripheral blood. These receptors all stem from a young woman with acute or convalescent COVID-19. The CDR3 runs from the conserved cysteine through the conserved F or W. The D gene is left open where the match is weak. The size field is filled for only some rows; it gives once, few, many or a size class.

d_gene	len	v_gene	j_gene	abundance	CDR3aa	CDR3nt
NA	14	TRBV7-3	TRBJ1-1	NA	CASSPRTVNTEAFF	TGTGCCAGCAGCCCCCGGACTGTGAACACTGAAGCTTTCTTT
NA	15	TRBV5-6	TRBJ1-2	NA	CASSWISSTLGGYTF	TGTGCCAGCAGCTGGATATCCTCTACCCTCGGGGGCTACACCTTC
NA	12	TRBV7-9	TRBJ1-3	NA	CASTGGGNTIYF	TGTGCCAGCACCGGGGGGGGAAACACCATATATTTT
TRBD1	14	TRBV2	TRBJ2-7	NA	CASSGQGESYEQYF	TGTGCCAGCAGTGGACAGGGGGAGTCCTACGAGCAGTACTTC
NA	15	TRBV27	TRBJ2-3	NA	CASSWGQRQTDTQYF	TGTGCCAGCAGTTGGGGCCAACGGCAAACAGATACGCAGTATTTT
TRBD2	16	TRBV4-1	TRBJ2-7	once	CASSQPLAGGPYEQYF	TGCGCCAGCAGCCAGCCACTAGCGGGGGGGCCGTACGAGCAGTACTTC
TRBD1	15	TRBV6-6	TRBJ1-5	NA	CASSYSPSGGWPQHF	TGTGCCAGCAGTTACTCGCCTTCAGGGGGATGGCCCCAGCATTTT
NA	15	TRBV7-3	TRBJ2-3	NA	CASSLSGGSTDTQYF	TGTGCCAGCAGCTTATCAGGGGGGAGCACAGATACGCAGTATTTT
TRBD1	13	TRBV6-5	TRBJ1-4	few	CASRRTGWEKLFF	TGTGCCAGCCGAAGGACAGGATGGGAAAAACTGTTTTTT
NA	13	TRBV18	TRBJ1-1	NA	CASSLRQLAEAFF	TGTGCCAGCTCCCTTCGACAGCTGGCAGAAGCTTTCTTT
TRBD2	15	TRBV24-1	TRBJ2-7	NA	CATSDLTSGTYEQYF	TGTGCCACCAGTGATCTAACTAGCGGGACCTACGAGCAGTACTTC
TRBD2	16	TRBV6-1	TRBJ2-5	NA	CASSEEKGGRGETQYF	TGTGCCAGCAGTGAAGAAAAAGGTGGGAGGGGAGAGACCCAGTACTTC
TRBD1	16	TRBV18	TRBJ2-2	NA	CASSFSGTENTGELFF	TGTGCCAGCTCATTTTCCGGGACAGAGAACACCGGGGAGCTGTTTTTT
NA	14	TRBV4-1	TRBJ1-1	NA	CASSQEGRSTEAFF	TGCGCCAGCAGCCAAGAGGGGCGAAGCACTGAAGCTTTCTTT
TRBD1	16	TRBV27	TRBJ1-6	NA	CASSDNRRQGSSPLHF	TGTGCCAGCAGTGACAATAGGCGACAGGGTAGTTCACCCCTCCACTTT
NA	12	TRBV5-1	TRBJ1-1	NA	CASSSSQAEAFF	TGCGCCAGCAGCTCGAGCCAGGCTGAAGCTTTCTTT
TRBD1	13	TRBV29-1	TRBJ1-4	NA	CSVRTGTNEKLFF	TGCAGCGTTCGGACAGGAACTAATGAAAAACTGTTTTTT
TRBD2	14	TRBV28	TRBJ2-1	once	CATYSSGRINEQFF	TGTGCCACCTATAGTAGCGGGAGGATAAATGAGCAGTTCTTC
TRBD2	16	TRBV3-1/TRBV3-2	TRBJ2-5	NA	CASTQEAGAGGETQYF	TGTGCCAGCACCCAGGAAGCGGGGGCCGGCGGAGAGACCCAGTACTTC
NA	17	TRBV1	TRBJ1-3	once	CTSSPRDRESSGNTIYF	TGCACCAGCAGCCCCCGGGACAGGGAGAGCTCTGGAAACACCATATATTTT
TRBD1	13	TRBV28	TRBJ1-6	NA	CASVDRERSPLHF	TGTGCCAGTGTGGACAGGGAACGATCACCCCTCCACTTT
NA	13	TRBV6-5	TRBJ1-6	NA	CASSYSPDSPLHF	TGTGCCAGCAGTTACTCCCCTGATTCACCCCTCCACTTT
NA	14	TRBV28	TRBJ1-2	NA	CASSSVGGGYGYTF	TGTGCCAGCAGTTCGGTAGGCGGAGGCTATGGCTACACCTTC
NA	10	TRBV12-3/TRBV12-4	TRBJ1-2	few	CASGGYGYTF	TGTGCCAGCGGAGGGTATGGCTACACCTTC
NA	13	TRBV2	TRBJ2-5	NA	CASSEQRMETQYF	TGTGCCAGCAGTGAACAGCGGATGGAGACCCAGTACTTC
NA	13	TRBV4-1	TRBJ2-5	once	CASSPDSGETQYF	TGCGCCAGCAGCCCCGACAGTGGAGAGACCCAGTACTTC
NA	12	TRBV6-5	TRBJ1-1	few	CASSQLDTEAFF	TGTGCCAGCAGCCAGTTGGACACTGAAGCTTTCTTT
NA	13	TRBV2	TRBJ1-3	NA	CASSQGTGNTIYF	TGTGCCAGCAGCCAGGGAACTGGAAACACCATATATTTT
TRBD1	16	TRBV5-6	TRBJ1-2	many	CASSLVTRDRNYGYTF	TGTGCCAGCAGCTTAGTAACCCGGGACAGGAACTATGGCTACACCTTC
TRBD2	14	TRBV6-5	TRBJ2-3	NA	CASSYMASGDTQYF	TGTGCCAGCAGTTACATGGCTAGCGGAGATACGCAGTATTTT
TRBD1	14	TRBV2	TRBJ1-2	NA	CASRGDRASGGYTF	TGTGCCAGCAGGGGGGACAGGGCGTCTGGTGGCTACACCTTC
NA	14	TRBV19	TRBJ1-1	NA	CASRRGGSRTEAFF	TGTGCCAGTAGACGCGGGGGGAGCAGAACTGAAGCTTTCTTT
NA	17	TRBV7-3	TRBJ2-1	NA	CASSLTDSLSSYNEQFF	TGTGCCAGCAGCTTAACCGACAGCTTAAGCTCCTACAATGAGCAGTTCTTC
TRBD2	16	TRBV7-2	TRBJ2-5	few	CASSETGTRVGETQYF	TGTGCCAGCAGCGAAACCGGGACTAGGGTAGGGGAGACCCAGTACTTC
NA	16	TRBV7-6	TRBJ1-1	NA	CASSLAGDRPNTEAFF	TGTGCCAGCAGCTTAGCTGGAGACAGACCGAACACTGAAGCTTTCTTT